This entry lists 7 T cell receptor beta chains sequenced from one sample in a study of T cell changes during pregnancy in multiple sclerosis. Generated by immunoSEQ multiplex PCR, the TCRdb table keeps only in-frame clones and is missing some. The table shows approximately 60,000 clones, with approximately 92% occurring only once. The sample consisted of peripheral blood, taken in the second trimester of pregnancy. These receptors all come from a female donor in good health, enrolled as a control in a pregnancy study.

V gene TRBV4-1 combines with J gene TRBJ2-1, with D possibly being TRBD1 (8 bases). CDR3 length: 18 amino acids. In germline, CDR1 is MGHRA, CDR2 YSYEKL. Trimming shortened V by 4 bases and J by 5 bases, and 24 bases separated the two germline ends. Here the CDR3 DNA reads TGCGCCAGCAGCCCACAGGGGGGGGAACTAGGGGGAAACAATGAGCAGTTCTTC. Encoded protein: CASSPQGGELGGNNEQFF.

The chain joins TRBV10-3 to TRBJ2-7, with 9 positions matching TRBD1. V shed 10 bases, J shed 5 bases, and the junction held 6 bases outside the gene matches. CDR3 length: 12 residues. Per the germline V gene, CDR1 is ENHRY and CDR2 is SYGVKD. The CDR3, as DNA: TGTGCCACCGGGGGACAGGGCGACGAGCAGTACTTC. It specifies CATGGQGDEQYF.

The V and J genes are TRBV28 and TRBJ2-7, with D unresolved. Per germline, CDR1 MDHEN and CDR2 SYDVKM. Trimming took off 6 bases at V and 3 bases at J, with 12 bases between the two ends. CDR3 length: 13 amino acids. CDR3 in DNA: TGTGCCAGCAGGCGCCCCACCGACTACGAGCAGTACTTC. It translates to CASRRPTDYEQYF.

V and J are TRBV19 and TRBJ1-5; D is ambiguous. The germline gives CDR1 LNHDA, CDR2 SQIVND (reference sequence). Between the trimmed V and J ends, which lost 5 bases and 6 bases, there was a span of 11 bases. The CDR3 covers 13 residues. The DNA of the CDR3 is TGTGCCAGTAGTCGTTTATTCAGTCAGCCCCAGCATTTT. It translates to CASSRLFSQPQHF.

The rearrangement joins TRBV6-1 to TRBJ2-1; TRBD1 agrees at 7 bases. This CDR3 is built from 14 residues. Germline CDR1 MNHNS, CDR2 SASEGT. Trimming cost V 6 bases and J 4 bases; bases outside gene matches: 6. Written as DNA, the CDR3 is TGTGCCAGCAGGGAGACAGGGCTGTACAATGAGCAGTTCTTC. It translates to CASRETGLYNEQFF.

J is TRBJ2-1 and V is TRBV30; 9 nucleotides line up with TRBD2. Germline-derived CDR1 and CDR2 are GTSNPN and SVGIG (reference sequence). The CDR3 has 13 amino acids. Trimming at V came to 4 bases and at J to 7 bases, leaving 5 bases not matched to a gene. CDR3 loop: CAWNGGRGNEQFF. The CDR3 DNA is TGTGCCTGGAATGGCGGGAGGGGTAATGAGCAGTTCTTC.

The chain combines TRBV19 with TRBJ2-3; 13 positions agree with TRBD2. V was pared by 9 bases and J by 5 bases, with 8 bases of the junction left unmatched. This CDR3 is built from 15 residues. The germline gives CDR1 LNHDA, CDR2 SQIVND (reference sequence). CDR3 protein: CASTLAGGRRDTQYF. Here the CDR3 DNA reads TGTGCCAGCACACTAGCGGGGGGGCGTAGAGATACGCAGTATTTT.